These 27 T cell receptor beta chains came from one sample sequenced in a study of cytomegalovirus exposure and HLA in healthy donors. PCR was performed using 60 Vbeta and 13 Jbeta primers. Profiled with immunoSEQ multiplex PCR; TCRdb holds only in-frame clones, not every one. The table has about 100,000 clones, around 77% seen once. The sample consisted of PBMCs. The receptors originated from a male donor in good health and CMV-seropositive.

V is TRBV7-6 and J is TRBJ1-2, with TRBD1 as a possible D gene (6 bases). Germline CDR1 and CDR2: SGHVS and FNYEAQ. V shed 2 bases and J shed 4 bases, with 11 bases lying between them. This CDR3 has 14 residues. This CDR3 reads CASSLQGFGYGYTF. The DNA for the CDR3 is TGTGCCAGCAGCTTACAGGGGTTCGGCTATGGCTACACCTTC.

This clone was counted only a few times. The chain combines TRBV6-5 with TRBJ2-2, with unresolved D. V dropped 0 bases and J dropped 7 bases, with 12 bases sitting between them. The CDR3 has 15 residues. From germline, CDR1 is MNHEY and CDR2 SVGAGI. As DNA, the CDR3 is TGTGCCAGCAGTTACTCATCCACGGTCGGCGGGGAGCTGTTTTTT. It is translated as CASSYSSTVGGELFF.

The chain couples TRBV5-1 to TRBJ2-5, with TRBD1 matching over 8 bases. The germline V gene has CDR1 SGHRS and CDR2 YFSETQ. Germline trimming cut 7 bases from V and 4 bases from J; bases unmatched to any gene: 3. CDR3 length: 12 residues. The CDR3 region has the DNA TGCGCCAGCGGACAGGGCTCAGAGACCCAGTACTTC. Residues: CASGQGSETQYF.

The genes are TRBV5-6 and TRBJ2-5; D unresolved. The J call may not be correct, given that the DNA end is closer to TRBJ2-7. The CDR3 is made up of 12 amino acids. The germline V gene has CDR1 SGHDT and CDR2 YYEEEE. The CDR3 region is CASSSYVYEQYF. DNA of the CDR3: TGTGCCAGCAGCTCGTATGTCTACGAGCAGTACTTC.

The chain employs TRBV5-6 and TRBJ2-1, with TRBD2 matching over 8 bases. Trimming at V came to 0 bases and at J to 10 bases, leaving 3 bases not matched to a gene. The germline V gene has CDR1 SGHDT and CDR2 YYEEEE. This CDR3 has 13 amino acids. CDR3 region: CASSLVAGGEQFF. CDR3 bases: TGTGCCAGCAGCTTGGTTGCGGGAGGCGAGCAGTTCTTC.

The sample holds a few counts of this clone. This rearrangement joins TRBV4-1 to TRBJ1-2; 9 bases agree with TRBD1. The CDR3 totals 15 residues. V lost 0 bases, J lost 3 bases, and 2 bases stayed unmatched. Germline CDR1 and CDR2: MGHRA and YSYEKL. The CDR3 region has the DNA TGCGCCAGCAGCCAAGATGACAGGGGGTACTATGGCTACACCTTC. Protein product: CASSQDDRGYYGYTF.

Concerning this clone: The sample contains more than one DNA sequence encoding this CDR3. The gene calls are TRBV4-1 and TRBJ2-5; 11 bases align to TRBD2. Losses at the gene ends were 2 bases for V and 7 bases for J; bases not matched to a gene: 12. The CDR3 consists of 17 residues. Germline CDR1 and CDR2: MGHRA and YSYEKL. The CDR3 protein is CASSQLPGLAVGVTQYF. DNA for the CDR3: TGCGCCAGCAGCCAACTTCCGGGACTAGCGGTAGGGGTGACCCAGTACTTC.

V and J are TRBV7-6 and TRBJ2-7; D might be TRBD2 (5 bases). Deletions cut 3 bases from V and 3 bases from J, with 15 bases between. Germline lookup yields CDR1 SGHVS and CDR2 FNYEAQ. The length of the CDR3 is 15 residues. The CDR3 region has the DNA TGTGCCAGCAGCTTGAGGCCTTCGGGAAGCTACGAGCAGTACTTC. The encoded protein is CASSLRPSGSYEQYF.

A single count supports this clone. This chain uses TRBV7-6 with TRBJ2-1; TRBD2 matches 8 bases. V shed 5 bases and J 4 bases; nucleotides not matched to a gene: 7. Germline values: CDR1 SGHVS, CDR2 FNYEAQ. The CDR3 contains 15 residues. The CDR3 nucleotides are TGTGCCAGCAGCCTCGGGACTAGTCTGTACAATGAGCAGTTCTTC. This gives the protein CASSLGTSLYNEQFF. The variable domain in full, with the rest retrieved from reference TRBV7-6 and TRBJ2-1, is GAGVSQSPRYKVTKRGQDVALRCDPISGHVSLYWYRQALGQGPEFLTYFNYEAQQDKSGLPNDRFSAERPEGSISTLTIQRTEQRDSAMYRCASSLGTSLYNEQFFGPGTRLTVL.

This chain links TRBV28 with TRBJ2-5; 10 bases align to TRBD2. V lost 8 bases to trimming and J lost 5 bases; unmatched junction nucleotides: 11. CDR3 length: 15 amino acids. CDR1 and CDR2 (germline): MDHEN, SYDVKM. The CDR3 loop reads CASGGPGTSVETQYF. The CDR3 coding sequence is TGTGCCAGCGGGGGGCCTGGGACTAGCGTCGAGACCCAGTACTTC.

The chain has TRBV28 and TRBJ1-1; D unclear. The V gene lost 4 bases and the J gene lost 11 bases, with 11 bases spanning the gap. This CDR3 region has 11 residues. Germline CDR1 MDHEN, CDR2 SYDVKM. This CDR3 is CASSSALGAFF. DNA for the CDR3: TGTGCCAGCAGTTCGGCTTTGGGCGCTTTCTTT.

The J gene is TRBJ2-5, the V gene TRBV28; 7 positions agree with TRBD2. The V gene end was trimmed by 2 bases and the J gene end by 3 bases; junction bases not matched to a gene: 0. Germline V gene sequence: CDR1 MDHEN, CDR2 SYDVKM. The CDR3 sequence is 13 residues long. CDR3 amino acids: CASSLGREETQYF. For the CDR3, the DNA is TGTGCCAGCAGTTTAGGGAGGGAAGAGACCCAGTACTTC.

As for this clone: Germline is not matched at one junction end, which may reflect a read error. CDR3 region: CSSSLWVAGGETQYF. In nucleotides, the CDR3 is TGTTCCAGCAGCTTATGGGTAGCGGGAGGGGAGACCCAGTACTTC. V is TRBV7-9 and J is TRBJ2-5; 11 bases agree with TRBD2. This CDR3 contains 15 residues. In germline, CDR1 is SEHNR, CDR2 FQNEAQ (reference sequence).

This chain links TRBV7-3 with TRBJ2-1; possibly TRBD1 for D (6 bases). V was cut by 5 bases and J by 4 bases, with 15 bases left in between. This CDR3 spans 15 amino acids. In germline, CDR1 is SGHTA, CDR2 FQGTGA. The CDR3: CASSPTGQNYNEQFF. The CDR3 DNA reads as TGTGCCAGCAGCCCCACAGGACAGAATTACAATGAGCAGTTCTTC.

This sequence joins TRBV4-2 and TRBJ1-3, with 7 bases lining up with TRBD1. Germline V gene lookup returns CDR1 LGHNA and CDR2 YNFKEQ. J gave up 2 bases and V 1 base, and 11 bases lay outside the gene matches. CDR3 length: 18 residues. CDR3 nucleotides: TGTGCCAGCAGCCAAGCCCGCCTAACGGACAGGCCTGGAAACACCATATATTTT. Translation: CASSQARLTDRPGNTIYF.

The table lists this clone with a few counts. This chain uses TRBV5-6 with TRBJ2-7; 12 bases are a match to TRBD1. The V segment lost 6 bases and the J segment 5 bases; nucleotides outside the gene matches: 12. The length of the CDR3 is 16 residues. CDR1 is SGHDT and CDR2 is YYEEEE in the germline V gene. The CDR3 DNA sequence: TGTGCCAGCACCCGGATGGGGACAGGGGGCGAAGACGAGCAGTACTTC. Amino acid sequence: CASTRMGTGGEDEQYF. The whole variable domain, filled in from reference TRBV5-6 and TRBJ2-7, reads DAGVTQSPTHLIKTRGQQVTLRCSPKSGHDTVSWYQQALGQGPQFIFQYYEEEERQRGNFPDRFSGHQFPNYSSELNVNALLLGDSALYLCASTRMGTGGEDEQYFGPGTRLTVT.

J is TRBJ1-5 and V is TRBV28; TRBD1 might be the D (6 bases). The CDR3 has 15 amino acids. Per the germline V gene, CDR1 is MDHEN and CDR2 is SYDVKM. Trimming cost V 4 bases and J 5 bases, with 15 bases left between them. CDR3 sequence: CASSSPTGPDQPQHF. The CDR3 DNA is TGTGCCAGCAGTTCGCCTACAGGGCCGGATCAGCCCCAGCATTTT.

The chain recombines TRBV4-1 with TRBJ1-2; 7 bases align to TRBD1. The germline CDR1 and CDR2 sequences are MGHRA and YSYEKL. The V and J ends lost 4 bases and 1 base, in that order; junction bases with no gene match: 3. The CDR3 loop spans 14 amino acids. CDR3 amino acids: CASSPRTGNYGYTF. The CDR3 DNA is TGCGCCAGCAGCCCGAGGACAGGTAACTATGGCTACACCTTC.

The V call is TRBV5-1, the J call TRBJ2-6; TRBD2 agrees at 9 bases. V lost 6 bases to trimming and J lost 3 bases; unmatched junction nucleotides: 10. Germline loops: CDR1 SGHRS, CDR2 YFSETQ. The CDR3 totals 17 residues. The CDR3 DNA is TGCGCCAGCACCCCGACTAGCGGCCAGTTTGGGGCCAACGTCCTGACTTTC. Encoded protein: CASTPTSGQFGANVLTF.

This chain uses TRBV15 with TRBJ2-7, with 7 bases matching TRBD2. CDR1 LNHNV and CDR2 YYDKDF come from the germline V gene (reference sequence). The CDR3 consists of 15 residues. The V segment lost 5 bases and the J segment 1 base; nucleotides outside the gene matches: 8. CDR3 sequence reads: CATSRGAGVSYEQYF. The CDR3 region has the DNA TGTGCCACCAGCCGAGGGGCGGGAGTGTCCTACGAGCAGTACTTC.

This clone was seen just once. In DNA form, the CDR3 reads TGTGCCAGCTCACGGGCAGCGGTAAACACCGGGGAGCTGTTTTTT. Translation gives CASSRAAVNTGELFF. This sequence joins TRBV18 and TRBJ2-2, with D possibly TRBD2 on 5 matching bases. The CDR3 totals 15 residues. Looked up from germline, CDR1 is KGHSH and CDR2 is LQKENI. V lost 4 bases and J lost 2, with 11 bases in between.

V and J are TRBV7-8 and TRBJ1-2; the match to TRBD1 covers 9 bases. The CDR3 consists of 12 residues. CDR1 and CDR2 from the germline V gene are SGHVS and FQNEAQ. V lost 5 bases, J lost 8 bases, and 3 bases stayed unmatched. The chain's CDR3 is CASSQTGGGYTF. The DNA for the CDR3 is TGTGCCAGCAGCCAGACAGGGGGAGGCTACACCTTC. The whole variable domain, filled in from reference TRBV7-8 and TRBJ1-2, reads GAGVSQSPRYKVAKRGQDVALRCDPISGHVSLFWYQQALGQGPEFLTYFQNEAQLDKSGLPSDRFFAERPEGSVSTLKIQRTQQEDSAVYLCASSQTGGGYTFGSGTRLTVV.

The chain combines TRBV5-1 with TRBJ1-1, with D perhaps TRBD1 (6 bases). The germline CDR1 and CDR2 sequences are SGHRS and YFSETQ. This CDR3 has 13 amino acids. Between the trimmed V and J ends, which lost 7 bases and 1 base, there was a span of 11 bases. This CDR3 is CASAQGPNTEAFF. In nucleotides, the CDR3 is TGCGCCAGCGCGCAGGGGCCGAACACTGAAGCTTTCTTT.

The CDR3 protein is CASSIRGESSYEQYF. CDR3 nucleotide sequence: TGTGCCAGTAGTATAAGAGGTGAAAGCTCCTACGAGCAGTACTTC. The rearrangement joins TRBV19 to TRBJ2-7, with no clear D. Germline values: CDR1 LNHDA, CDR2 SQIVND (reference sequence). The CDR3 is 15 amino acids. Between the trimmed V and J ends, which lost 2 bases and 0 bases, there was a span of 11 bases.

J is TRBJ1-5 and V is TRBV10-3; no definite D call. Trimming stripped 2 bases from V and 4 bases from J, with 3 bases between. The CDR3 spans 12 residues. CDR1 and CDR2 from the germline V gene are ENHRY and SYGVKD. CDR3 amino acids: CAISETNQPQHF. The CDR3 DNA reads TGTGCCATCAGTGAGACAAATCAGCCCCAGCATTTT.

This clone was recorded only once. V gene TRBV15 combines with J gene TRBJ2-1, with 8 bases that match TRBD2. Germline CDR1 is LNHNV and CDR2 is YYDKDF (reference sequence). The V segment lost 0 bases and the J segment 8 bases; nucleotides outside the gene matches: 9. CDR3 length: 16 amino acids. CDR3 amino acids: CATSRDLAGGGDEQFF. In DNA form, the CDR3 reads TGTGCCACCAGCAGAGATCTCGCGGGAGGAGGCGATGAGCAGTTCTTC.

This clone was seen a handful of times. This chain joins TRBV4-3 and TRBJ2-1; D perhaps matches TRBD1 (6 bases). The CDR3 runs 17 residues. Germline V gives CDR1 LGHNA, CDR2 YSLEER. The V end was cut by 2 bases, the J end by 2 bases, with 16 bases between. The CDR3 sequence: CASSQSLGRGPYNEQFF. The CDR3 DNA is TGCGCCAGCAGCCAATCGTTGGGCAGGGGACCCTACAATGAGCAGTTCTTC.